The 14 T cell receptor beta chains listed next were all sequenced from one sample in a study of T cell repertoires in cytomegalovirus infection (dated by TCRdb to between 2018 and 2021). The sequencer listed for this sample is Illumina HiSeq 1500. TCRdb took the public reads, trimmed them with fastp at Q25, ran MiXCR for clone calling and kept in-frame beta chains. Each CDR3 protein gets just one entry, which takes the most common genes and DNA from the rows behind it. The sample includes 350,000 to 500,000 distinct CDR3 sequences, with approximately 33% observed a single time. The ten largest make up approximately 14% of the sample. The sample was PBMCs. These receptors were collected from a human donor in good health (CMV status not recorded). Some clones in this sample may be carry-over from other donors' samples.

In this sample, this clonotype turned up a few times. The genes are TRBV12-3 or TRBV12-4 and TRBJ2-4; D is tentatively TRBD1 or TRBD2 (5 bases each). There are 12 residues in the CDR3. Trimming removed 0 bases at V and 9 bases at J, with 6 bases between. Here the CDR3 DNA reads TGTGCCAGCAGTTTAGCGAGGGGCATTCAGTACTTC. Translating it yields CASSLARGIQYF.

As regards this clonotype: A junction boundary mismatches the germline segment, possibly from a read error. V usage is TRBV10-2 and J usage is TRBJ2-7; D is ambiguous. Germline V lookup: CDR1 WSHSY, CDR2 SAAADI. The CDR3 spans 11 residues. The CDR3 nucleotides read TGCGCCAGCAAGGAGACCTACGAGACGTCCTTC. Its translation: CASKETYETSF.

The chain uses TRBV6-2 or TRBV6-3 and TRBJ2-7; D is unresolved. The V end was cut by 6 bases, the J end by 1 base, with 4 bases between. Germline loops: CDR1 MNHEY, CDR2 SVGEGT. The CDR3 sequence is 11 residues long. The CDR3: CASRTSYEQYF. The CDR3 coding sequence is TGTGCCAGCAGGACTTCCTACGAGCAGTACTTC.

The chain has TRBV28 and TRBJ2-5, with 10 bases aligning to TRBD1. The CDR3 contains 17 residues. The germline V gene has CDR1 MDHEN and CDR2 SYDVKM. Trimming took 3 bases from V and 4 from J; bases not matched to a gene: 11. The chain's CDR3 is CASSFGRGQGFRETQYF. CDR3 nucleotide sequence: TGTGCCAGCAGTTTTGGTCGGGGACAGGGGTTCCGAGAGACCCAGTACTTC.

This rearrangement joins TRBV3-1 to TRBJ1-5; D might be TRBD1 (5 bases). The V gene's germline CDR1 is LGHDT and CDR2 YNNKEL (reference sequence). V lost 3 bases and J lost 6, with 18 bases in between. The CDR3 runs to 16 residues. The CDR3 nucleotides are TGTGCCAGCAGCCAGGGCACGGGACGCGAGGGTCAGCCCCAGCATTTT. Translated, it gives CASSQGTGREGQPQHF. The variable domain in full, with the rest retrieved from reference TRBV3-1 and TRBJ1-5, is DTAVSQTPKYLVTQMGNDKSIKCEQNLGHDTMYWYKQDSKKFLKIMFSYNNKELIINETVPNRFSPKSPDKAHLNLHINSLELGDSAVYFCASSQGTGREGQPQHFGDGTRLSIL.

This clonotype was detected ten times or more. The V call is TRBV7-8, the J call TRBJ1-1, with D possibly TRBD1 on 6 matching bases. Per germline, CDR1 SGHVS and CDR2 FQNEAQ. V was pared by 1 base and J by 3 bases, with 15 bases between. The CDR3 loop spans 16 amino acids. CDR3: CASSLGGQFIYTEAFF. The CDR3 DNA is TGTGCCAGCAGCTTAGGCGGACAGTTCATTTACACTGAAGCTTTCTTT.

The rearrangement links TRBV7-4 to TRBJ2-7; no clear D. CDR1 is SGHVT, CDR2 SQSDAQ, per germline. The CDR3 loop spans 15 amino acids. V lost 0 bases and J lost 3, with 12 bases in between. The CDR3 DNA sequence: TGTGCCAGCAGCTTAGCCGGCTCTCCAAACTACGAGCAGTACTTC. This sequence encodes CASSLAGSPNYEQYF.

The CDR3 protein is CASSSPTGTRIYEQYF. Here the CDR3 DNA reads TGTGCCAGCAGCTCCCCCACCGGGACTAGAATTTACGAGCAGTACTTC. V and J are TRBV7-2 and TRBJ2-7; 8 nucleotides agree with TRBD2. V was pared by 4 bases and J by 4 bases, with 12 bases of the junction left unmatched. The V gene's germline CDR1 is SGHTA and CDR2 FQGNSA. This CDR3 region has 16 residues.

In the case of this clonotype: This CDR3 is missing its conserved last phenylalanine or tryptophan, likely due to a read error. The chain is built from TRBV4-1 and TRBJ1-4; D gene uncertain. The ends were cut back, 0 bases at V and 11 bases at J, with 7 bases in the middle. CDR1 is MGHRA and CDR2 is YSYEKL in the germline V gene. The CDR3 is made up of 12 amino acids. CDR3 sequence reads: CASSQDAFKLFS. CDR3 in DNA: TGCGCCAGCAGCCAAGATGCATTTAAACTGTTTTCT.

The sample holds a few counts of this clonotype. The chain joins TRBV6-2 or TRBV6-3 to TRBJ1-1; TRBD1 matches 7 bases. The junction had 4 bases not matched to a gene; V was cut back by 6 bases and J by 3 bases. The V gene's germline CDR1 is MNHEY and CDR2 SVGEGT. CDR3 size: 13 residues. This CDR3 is CASRITGDTEAFF. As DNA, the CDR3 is TGTGCCAGCAGAATAACAGGGGACACTGAAGCTTTCTTT.

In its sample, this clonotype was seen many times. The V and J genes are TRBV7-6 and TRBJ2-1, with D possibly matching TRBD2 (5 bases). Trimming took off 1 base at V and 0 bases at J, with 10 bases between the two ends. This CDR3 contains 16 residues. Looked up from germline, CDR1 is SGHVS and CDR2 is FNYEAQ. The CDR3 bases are TGTGCCAGCAGCTTAGGGGGAGCCAGCTCCTACAATGAGCAGTTCTTC. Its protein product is CASSLGGASSYNEQFF.

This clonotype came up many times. This CDR3 reads CASSFMGQGVAAQHF. CDR3 nucleotides: TGTGCCAGCAGTTTTATGGGACAGGGGGTCGCAGCCCAGCATTTT. This chain uses TRBV12-3 or TRBV12-4 with TRBJ1-5; 11 positions match TRBD1. V dropped 3 bases and J dropped 11; count of bases not matched to a gene: 9. The CDR3 totals 15 residues.

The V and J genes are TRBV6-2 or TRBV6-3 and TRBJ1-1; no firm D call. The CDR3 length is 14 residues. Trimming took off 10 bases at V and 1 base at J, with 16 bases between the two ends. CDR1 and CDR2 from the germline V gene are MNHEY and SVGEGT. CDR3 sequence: CANRPWAENTEAFF. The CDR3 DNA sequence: TGTGCCAACAGACCGTGGGCAGAGAACACTGAAGCTTTCTTT.

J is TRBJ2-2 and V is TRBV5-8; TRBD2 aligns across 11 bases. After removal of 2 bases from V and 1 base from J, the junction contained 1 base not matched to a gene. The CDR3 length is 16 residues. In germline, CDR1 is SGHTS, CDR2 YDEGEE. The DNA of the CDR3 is TGTGCCAGCAGCTTACTAGCGGGGGTGAACACCGGGGAGCTGTTTTTT. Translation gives CASSLLAGVNTGELFF.